This TCR beta chain was sequenced during a study of human T cells and chemical hapten exposure. Study overall: 2% DPC applied to an approximately 2 cm by approximately 2 cm arm area sensitized donors. The study, taken as a whole, reports: Alopecia affected the donors, so their immune response may differ from healthy people's.

TCRdb called the RACE reads again in MiXCR, with one record for every CDR3 protein. In the table there are around 340,000 distinct CDR3 sequences, about 7% of which are singletons. Described time point: patch test 1, 2 weeks after DPC sensitization. As to treatment: therapeutic diphenylcyclopropenone sensitization with weekly scalp DPC. A few counts support this clonotype. Its target is unknown. The sequencing here drew on whole blood, taken in connection with sensitization to the hapten diphenylcyclopropenone (DPC). This receptor was taken from a woman aged 18-30 years with alopecia areata. Some clones in this sample may be carry-over from other donors' samples.

The CDR3, as DNA: TGTGCCAGCAGCCTTAATCTTGGGGTTGTTGAAGCTTTCTTT. It codes for CASSLNLGVVEAFF. The V gene is TRBV11-2, the J gene TRBJ1-1; D is ambiguous. Germline CDR1 SGHAT, CDR2 FQNNGV. The CDR3 has 14 amino acids. Trimming removed 5 bases from V and 7 bases from J, with 17 bases in between.